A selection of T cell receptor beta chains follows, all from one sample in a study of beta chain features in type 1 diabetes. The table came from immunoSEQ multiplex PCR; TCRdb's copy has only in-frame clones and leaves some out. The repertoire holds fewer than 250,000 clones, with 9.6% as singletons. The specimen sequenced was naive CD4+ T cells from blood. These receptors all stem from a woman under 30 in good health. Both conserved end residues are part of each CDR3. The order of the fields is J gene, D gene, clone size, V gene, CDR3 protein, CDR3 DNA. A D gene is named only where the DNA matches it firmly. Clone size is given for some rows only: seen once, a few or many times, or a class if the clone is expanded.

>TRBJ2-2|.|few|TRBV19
CASSIGALGELFF
TGTGCCAGTAGTATCGGAGCCCTCGGGGAGCTGTTTTTT
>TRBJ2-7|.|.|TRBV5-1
CASSLRPGSVNEQYF
TGCGCCAGCAGCTTAAGACCGGGGAGCGTAAACGAGCAGTACTTC
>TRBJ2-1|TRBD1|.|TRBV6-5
CASRHRTGTRGEQFF
TGTGCCAGCAGGCACCGGACAGGGACACGGGGTGAGCAGTTCTTC
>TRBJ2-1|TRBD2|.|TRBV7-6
CASSRGTSGGNEQFF
TGTGCCAGCAGTCGCGGGACTAGCGGGGGAAATGAGCAGTTCTTC
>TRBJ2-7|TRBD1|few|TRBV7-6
CASSRTTYRQGSSYEQYF
TGTGCCAGCAGCCGGACGACATATCGACAGGGTAGCTCCTACGAGCAGTACTTC
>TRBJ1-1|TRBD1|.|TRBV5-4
CASSARQGGDTEAFF
TGTGCCAGCAGCGCCCGACAGGGGGGGGACACTGAAGCTTTCTTT
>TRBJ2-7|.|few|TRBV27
CASSLSSGPPYEQYF
TGTGCCAGCAGTTTATCAAGCGGGCCCCCCTACGAGCAGTACTTC
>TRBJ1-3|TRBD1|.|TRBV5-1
CAILDRGRDSGNTIYF
TGCGCCATCTTGGACAGGGGGCGAGACTCTGGAAACACCATATATTTT
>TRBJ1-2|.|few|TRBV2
CASSGGGRIYGYTF
TGTGCCAGCAGTGGAGGAGGCAGAATTTATGGCTACACCTTC
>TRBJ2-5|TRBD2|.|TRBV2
CASSEESGRALPETQYF
TGTGCCAGCAGTGAGGAAAGCGGGAGGGCCCTCCCGGAGACCCAGTACTTC
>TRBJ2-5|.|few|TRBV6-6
CASSYSGDRQETQYF
TGTGCCAGCAGTTACTCGGGAGACAGGCAAGAGACCCAGTACTTC
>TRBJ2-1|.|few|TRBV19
CASSIRGAYNEQFF
TGTGCCAGTAGTATACGGGGAGCATACAATGAGCAGTTCTTC